This TCR beta chain was sequenced for a study of blood T cell repertoires in COVID-19. The wider study: The United States, Italy and Spain were the sources of the acute and convalescent COVID-19 samples. The analysed material was cDNA or gDNA that came from T cells, B-cell-depleted T cells, or PBMCs.

Per the authors' pipeline: Estimated nucleated cell counts came from reference gene primer amplification. Produced via immunoSEQ multiplex PCR; TCRdb's table is partial and in-frame only. V, J and clone size derive from that table, while D and trimming were established from the DNA sequence. The table has under 45,000 clones, around four fifths seen once. Germline CDR1 MNHEY, CDR2 SVGAGI. The V end was cut by 6 bases, the J end by 1 base, with 9 bases between. The CDR3 contains 13 residues. The source is a woman over 75 with active or convalescent COVID-19. The V and J genes are TRBV6-5 and TRBJ1-1, with D unclear. Sample: peripheral blood. The CDR3 region is CASSQYKNTEAFF. In nucleotides, the CDR3 is TGTGCCAGCAGCCAATACAAGAACACTGAAGCTTTCTTT.